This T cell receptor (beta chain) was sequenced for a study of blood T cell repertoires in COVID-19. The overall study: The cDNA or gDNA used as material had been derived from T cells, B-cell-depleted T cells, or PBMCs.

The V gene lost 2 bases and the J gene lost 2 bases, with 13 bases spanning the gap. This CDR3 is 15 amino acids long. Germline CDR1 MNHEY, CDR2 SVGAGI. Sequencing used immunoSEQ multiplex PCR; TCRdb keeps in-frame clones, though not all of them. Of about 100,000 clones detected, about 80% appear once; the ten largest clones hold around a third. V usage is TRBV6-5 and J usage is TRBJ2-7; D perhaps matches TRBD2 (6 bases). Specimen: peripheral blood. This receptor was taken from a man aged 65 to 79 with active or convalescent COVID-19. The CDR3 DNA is TGTGCCAGCAGTTACGGGGCGGGAAGAACCTACGAGCAGTACTTC. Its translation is CASSYGAGRTYEQYF.